The rows below give T cell receptor beta chains drawn from one sample of a study of T-cell memory formation after mild COVID-19. TCRdb ran MiXCR on the 5' RACE reads and lists one entry per CDR3 protein. The sample contains 530,000 or so distinct CDR3 sequences, 15% to 20% of which appear only once. Sequenced input: PBMCs or a T cell subset sorted from them (not recorded which). All receptors come from an adult woman who had mild COVID-19 (a few samples of this study predate the infection). Cell type and time point are not known. The CDR3 runs from the conserved cysteine through the conserved F or W. D genes are given only for firm matches. Clone size is stated in some rows and not others, as once, few, many or a class when expanded.

NA | TRBJ2-7 | TRBV12-3/TRBV12-4 | TRBD1 | CASAPGTGGLYEQYF | TGTGCCAGCGCCCCCGGGACAGGGGGCTTGTACGAGCAGTACTTC
NA | TRBJ1-1 | TRBV10-3 | TRBD1 | CAISEVDRGTEAFF | TGTGCCATCAGTGAAGTGGACAGGGGGACTGAAGCTTTCTTT
NA | TRBJ1-1 | TRBV6-1 | TRBD1 | CASSKVPGQSMNTEAFF | TGTGCCAGCAGTAAAGTTCCGGGACAGAGCATGAACACTGAAGCTTTCTTT
NA | TRBJ2-1 | TRBV29-1 | NA | CSVARGSYGEQFF | TGCAGCGTCGCGCGAGGTAGCTACGGTGAGCAGTTCTTC
few | TRBJ1-5 | TRBV4-1 | TRBD1 | CASSQYGTGQDQPQHF | TGCGCCAGCAGCCAATACGGGACAGGGCAAGATCAGCCCCAGCATTTT
NA | TRBJ1-5 | TRBV12-3/TRBV12-4 | TRBD1 | CASSPRDRGAAQPQHF | TGTGCCAGCAGTCCCCGGGACAGGGGGGCCGCTCAGCCCCAGCATTTT
NA | TRBJ1-6 | TRBV4-3 | NA | CASSQDHRNSPLHF | TGCGCCAGCAGCCAAGATCATAGGAATTCACCCCTCCACTTT
NA | TRBJ1-2 | TRBV15 | NA | CATTREGRNYGYTF | TGTGCCACCACCCGAGAAGGGCGGAACTATGGCTACACCTTC
few | TRBJ2-1 | TRBV4-1 | NA | CASSHNQDYNEQFF | TGCGCCAGCAGCCATAACCAGGATTACAATGAGCAGTTCTTC
few | TRBJ1-1 | TRBV20-1 | TRBD1 | CSARGTGLRNTEAFF | TGCAGTGCTAGAGGGACAGGGCTAAGAAACACTGAAGCTTTCTTT
few | TRBJ1-1 | TRBV9 | TRBD1 | CASTERGTGDTEAFF | TGTGCCAGCACCGAACGCGGGACAGGGGACACTGAAGCTTTCTTT
few | TRBJ2-4 | TRBV7-2 | NA | CASSPGTFPLDIQYF | TGTGCCAGCAGCCCGGGGACATTCCCCCTGGACATTCAGTACTTC
few | TRBJ2-4 | TRBV29-1 | NA | CSVEPGAKNIQYF | TGCAGCGTTGAACCGGGAGCCAAAAACATTCAGTACTTC
many | TRBJ2-7 | TRBV20-1 | TRBD2 | CSAREIRLAASYEQYF | TGCAGTGCTAGAGAGATCAGGCTAGCGGCCTCCTACGAGCAGTACTTC
NA | TRBJ1-4 | TRBV13 | NA | CASSSSYAAANEKLFF | TGTGCCAGCAGCTCCAGTTATGCGGCGGCTAATGAAAAACTGTTTTTT
few | TRBJ2-3 | TRBV12-3/TRBV12-4 | NA | CASSTRRAYTDTQYF | TGTGCCAGCTCAACTAGACGCGCTTACACAGATACGCAGTATTTT
many | TRBJ1-4 | TRBV19 | NA | CASRSGTWNEKLFF | TGTGCCAGTAGATCCGGGACATGGAATGAAAAACTGTTTTTT
NA | TRBJ2-7 | TRBV29-1 | TRBD1 | CSVVTGARQYF | TGCAGCGTTGTTACAGGGGCCAGGCAGTACTTC
NA | TRBJ1-1 | TRBV7-9 | NA | CASSLEGRVTEAFF | TGTGCCAGCAGCTTAGAAGGTCGGGTTACTGAAGCTTTCTTT
NA | TRBJ2-1 | TRBV5-6 | NA | CASTTTEPGPHEQFF | TGTGCCAGCACCACCACCGAACCGGGGCCCCATGAGCAGTTCTTC
few | TRBJ2-1 | TRBV5-4 | NA | CASSTRTEYNEQFF | TGTGCCAGCAGCACGCGGACGGAATACAATGAGCAGTTCTTC
few | TRBJ2-3 | TRBV4-1 | TRBD2 | CASSQEPGGIPDTQYF | TGCGCCAGCAGCCAAGAGCCGGGGGGGATACCAGATACGCAGTATTTT
few | TRBJ1-5 | TRBV5-5 | NA | CASSLAAVIQPQHF | TGTGCCAGCAGCTTGGCGGCAGTTATCCAGCCCCAGCATTTT
few | TRBJ2-1 | TRBV29-1 | TRBD2 | CSVRPLAGAGNEQFF | TGCAGCGTTCGTCCCCTAGCGGGAGCAGGCAATGAGCAGTTCTTC
NA | TRBJ2-3 | TRBV7-2 | TRBD2 | CASSLALLAGVGDTQYF | TGTGCCAGCAGCTTAGCCCTACTAGCGGGAGTGGGAGATACGCAGTATTTT
many | TRBJ2-3 | TRBV5-1 | NA | CASSPGVADTQYF | TGCGCCAGCAGCCCTGGCGTGGCAGATACGCAGTATTTT
NA | TRBJ1-1 | TRBV6-5 | NA | CASSGWGGNTEAFF | TGTGCCAGCAGCGGGTGGGGAGGGAACACTGAAGCTTTCTTT
few | TRBJ2-4 | TRBV29-1 | TRBD2 | CSVTGLAGGLNIQYF | TGCAGCGTCACGGGACTAGCGGGGGGGTTAAACATTCAGTACTTC
NA | TRBJ2-5 | TRBV5-1 | TRBD2 | CASSLTPSGGQETQYF | TGCGCCAGCAGCTTAACCCCTAGCGGGGGCCAAGAGACCCAGTACTTC
NA | TRBJ2-3 | TRBV28 | NA | CASSTEGVGTDTQYF | TGTGCCAGCAGTACTGAGGGGGTGGGCACAGATACGCAGTATTTT
few | TRBJ2-7 | TRBV3-1 | TRBD2 | CASSQRTSAHYEQYF | TGTGCCAGCAGCCAGAGAACTAGCGCTCACTACGAGCAGTACTTC
NA | TRBJ2-6 | TRBV24-1 | TRBD1 | CATSAWGQGVSGANVLTF | TGTGCCACCAGTGCCTGGGGACAGGGGGTCTCTGGGGCCAACGTCCTGACTTTC
NA | TRBJ2-7 | TRBV11-2 | NA | CASSLWAPIGSYEQYF | TGTGCCAGCAGCTTATGGGCCCCGATTGGCTCCTACGAGCAGTACTTC